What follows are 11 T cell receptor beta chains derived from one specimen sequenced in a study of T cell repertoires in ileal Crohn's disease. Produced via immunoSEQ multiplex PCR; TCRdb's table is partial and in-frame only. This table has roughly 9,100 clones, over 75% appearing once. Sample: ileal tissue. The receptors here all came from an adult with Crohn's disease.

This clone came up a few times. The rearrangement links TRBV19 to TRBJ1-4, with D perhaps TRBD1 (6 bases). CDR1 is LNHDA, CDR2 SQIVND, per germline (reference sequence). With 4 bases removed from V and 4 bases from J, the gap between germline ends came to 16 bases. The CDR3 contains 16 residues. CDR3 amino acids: CASSTGQSHGNEKLFF. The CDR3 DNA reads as TGTGCCAGTAGTACAGGACAGTCCCATGGTAATGAAAAACTGTTTTTT.

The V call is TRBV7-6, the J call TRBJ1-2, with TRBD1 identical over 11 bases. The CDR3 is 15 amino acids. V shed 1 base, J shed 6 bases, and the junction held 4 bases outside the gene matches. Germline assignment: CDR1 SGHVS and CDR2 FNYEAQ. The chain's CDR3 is CASSLGTGGADGYTF. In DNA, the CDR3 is TGTGCCAGCAGCTTAGGGACAGGGGGCGCAGATGGCTACACCTTC. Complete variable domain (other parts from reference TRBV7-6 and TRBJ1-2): GAGVSQSPRYKVTKRGQDVALRCDPISGHVSLYWYRQALGQGPEFLTYFNYEAQQDKSGLPNDRFSAERPEGSISTLTIQRTEQRDSAMYRCASSLGTGGADGYTFGSGTRLTVV.

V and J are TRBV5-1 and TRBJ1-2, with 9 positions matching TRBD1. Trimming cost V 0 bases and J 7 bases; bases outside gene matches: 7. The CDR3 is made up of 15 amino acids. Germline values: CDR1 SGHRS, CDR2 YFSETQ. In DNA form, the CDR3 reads TGCGCCAGCAGCTTGGGTGGACAGGGGTTTGGTGGCTACACCTTC. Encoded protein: CASSLGGQGFGGYTF. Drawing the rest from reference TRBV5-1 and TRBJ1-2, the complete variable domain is KAGVTQTPRYLIKTRGQQVTLSCSPISGHRSVSWYQQTPGQGLQFLFEYFSETQRNKGNFPGRFSGRQFSNSRSEMNVSTLELGDSALYLCASSLGGQGFGGYTFGSGTRLTVV.

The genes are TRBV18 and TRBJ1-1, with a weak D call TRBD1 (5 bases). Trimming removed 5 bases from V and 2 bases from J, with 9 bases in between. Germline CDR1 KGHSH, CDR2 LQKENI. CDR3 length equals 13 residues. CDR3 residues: CASSATENTEAFF. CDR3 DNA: TGTGCCAGCTCAGCGACAGAAAACACTGAAGCTTTCTTT.

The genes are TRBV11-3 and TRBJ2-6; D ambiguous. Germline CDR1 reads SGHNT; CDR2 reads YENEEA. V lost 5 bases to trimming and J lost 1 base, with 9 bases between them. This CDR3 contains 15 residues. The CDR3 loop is CASSLEKSGANVLTF. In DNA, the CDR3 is TGTGCCAGCAGCCTCGAAAAATCTGGGGCCAACGTCCTGACTTTC.

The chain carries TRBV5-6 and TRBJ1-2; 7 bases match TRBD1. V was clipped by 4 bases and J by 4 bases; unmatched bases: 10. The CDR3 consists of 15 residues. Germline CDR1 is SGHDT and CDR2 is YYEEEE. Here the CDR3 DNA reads TGTGCCAGCAGCCCCAAACCGGGACAGCTCTATGGCTACACCTTC. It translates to CASSPKPGQLYGYTF.

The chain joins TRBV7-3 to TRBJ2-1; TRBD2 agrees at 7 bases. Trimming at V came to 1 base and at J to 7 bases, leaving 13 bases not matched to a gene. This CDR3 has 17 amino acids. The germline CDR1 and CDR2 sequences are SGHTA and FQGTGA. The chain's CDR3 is CASSLRSGGPAGNEQFF. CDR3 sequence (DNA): TGTGCCAGCAGCTTAAGGTCGGGGGGACCTGCGGGGAATGAGCAGTTCTTC.

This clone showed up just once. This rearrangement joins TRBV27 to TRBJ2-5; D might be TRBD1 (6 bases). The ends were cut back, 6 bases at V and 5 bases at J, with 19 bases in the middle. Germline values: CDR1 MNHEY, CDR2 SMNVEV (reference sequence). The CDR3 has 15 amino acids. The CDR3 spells CASRTFRQAEETQYF. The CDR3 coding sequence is TGTGCCAGCAGAACCTTCCGACAGGCGGAGGAGACCCAGTACTTC.

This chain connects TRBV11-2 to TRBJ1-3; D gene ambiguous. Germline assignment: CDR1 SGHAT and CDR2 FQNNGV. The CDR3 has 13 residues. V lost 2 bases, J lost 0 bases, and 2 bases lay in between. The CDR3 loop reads CASSLYSGNTIYF. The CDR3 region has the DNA TGTGCCAGCAGCTTATACTCTGGAAACACCATATATTTT. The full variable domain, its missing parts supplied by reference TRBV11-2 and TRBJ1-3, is EAGVAQSPRYKIIEKRQSVAFWCNPISGHATLYWYQQILGQGPKLLIQFQNNGVVDDSQLPKDRFSAERLKGVDSTLKIQPAKLEDSAVYLCASSLYSGNTIYFGEGSWLTVV.

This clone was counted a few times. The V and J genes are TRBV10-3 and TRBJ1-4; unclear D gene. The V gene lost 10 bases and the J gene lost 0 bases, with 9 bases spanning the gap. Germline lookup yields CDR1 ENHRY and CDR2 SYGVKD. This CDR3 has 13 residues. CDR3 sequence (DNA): TGTGCCACCGCAGAGGCAACTAATGAAAAACTGTTTTTT. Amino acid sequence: CATAEATNEKLFF.

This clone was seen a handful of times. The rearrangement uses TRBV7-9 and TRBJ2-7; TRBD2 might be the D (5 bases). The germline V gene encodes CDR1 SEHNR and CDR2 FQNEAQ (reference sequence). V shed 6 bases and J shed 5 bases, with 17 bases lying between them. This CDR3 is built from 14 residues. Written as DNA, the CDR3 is TGTGCCAGCAGACCGGACTTCCTAGGGAACGAGCAGTACTTC. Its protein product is CASRPDFLGNEQYF.